This record concerns one T cell receptor (beta chain) sequence. The antigen is not known. Primers included in the PCR were 60 Vbeta and 13 Jbeta primers. The data were produced by immunoSEQ multiplex PCR, yet TCRdb's version contains in-frame clones alone and is incomplete. The table lists over 150,000 clones, 84% of them singletons. This record comes from a study of cytomegalovirus exposure and HLA in healthy donors. General study points: Most TCR sequences were seen very rarely across donors, but some public TCRs occurred in many.

The V and J ends lost 7 bases and 1 base, in that order; junction bases with no gene match: 5. The length of the CDR3 is 15 residues. Germline V gene sequence: CDR1 SGHAT, CDR2 FQNNGV. The sequenced sample consisted of PBMCs. This receptor was identified in a boy aged 2 to 10 in good health and CMV-seronegative. The chain couples TRBV11-2 to TRBJ1-1; 11 nucleotides line up with TRBD1. The CDR3 sequence is CASTRTGGSNTEAFF. As DNA, the CDR3 is TGTGCCAGCACACGGACAGGGGGCTCGAACACTGAAGCTTTCTTT.